The source of this T cell receptor (beta chain) is a study of human T cells and chemical hapten exposure. Between the trimmed V and J ends, which lost 4 bases and 4 bases, there was a span of 16 bases. Germline values: CDR1 SGHTA, CDR2 FQGNSA. The CDR3 totals 15 residues. The sample's time point: patch test 1, 2 weeks after DPC sensitization. Treatment in this sample: therapeutic diphenylcyclopropenone sensitization with weekly scalp DPC. TCRdb analysed the RACE reads with MiXCR anew, one entry per CDR3 protein. The sample consists of 350,000 or so distinct CDR3 sequences, approximately 6.3% of them appearing once. This clonotype was observed at least ten times.

The clonotype comes from a woman in her late teens or twenties with alopecia areata. Some clones in this sample may be carry-over from other donors' samples. Sequencing used whole blood, obtained in connection with sensitization to the hapten diphenylcyclopropenone (DPC). This chain joins TRBV7-2 and TRBJ1-2, with D possibly being TRBD1 (5 bases). In DNA, the CDR3 is TGTGCCAGCAGCTCTCGGACAACCCGAGGCTATGGCTACACCTTC. Its protein is CASSSRTTRGYGYTF.